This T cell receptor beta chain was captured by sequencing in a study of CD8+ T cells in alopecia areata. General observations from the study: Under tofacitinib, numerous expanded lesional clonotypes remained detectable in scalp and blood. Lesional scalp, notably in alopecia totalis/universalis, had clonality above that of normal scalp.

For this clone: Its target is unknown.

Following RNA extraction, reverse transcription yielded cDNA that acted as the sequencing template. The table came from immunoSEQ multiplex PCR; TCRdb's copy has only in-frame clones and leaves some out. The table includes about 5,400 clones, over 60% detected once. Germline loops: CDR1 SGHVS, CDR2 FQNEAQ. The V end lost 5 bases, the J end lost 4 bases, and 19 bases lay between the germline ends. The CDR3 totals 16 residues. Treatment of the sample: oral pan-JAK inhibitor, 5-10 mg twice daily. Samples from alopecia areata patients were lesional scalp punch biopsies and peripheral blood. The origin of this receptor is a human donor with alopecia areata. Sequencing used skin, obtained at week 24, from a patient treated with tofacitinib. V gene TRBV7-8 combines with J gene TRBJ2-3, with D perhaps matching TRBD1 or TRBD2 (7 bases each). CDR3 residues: CASSPRGGLSADTQYF. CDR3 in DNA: TGTGCCAGCAGCCCCAGGGGGGGACTATCAGCAGATACGCAGTATTTT.